Below are 10 T cell receptor beta chains sequenced from a single sample in a study of CD8+ T cells in alopecia areata. RNA extraction was followed by reverse transcription into cDNA, which acted as the sequencing template. Method: immunoSEQ multiplex PCR; TCRdb's copy keeps in-frame clones and lacks some. The table lists roughly 110,000 clones, 56% of them singletons. The treatment here: oral pan-JAK inhibitor, 5-10 mg twice daily. The sample was CD4+ T cells sorted from blood, taken at week 24, from a patient treated with tofacitinib. The source of these receptors is a human donor with alopecia areata.

V is TRBV5-1 and J is TRBJ2-5, with D perhaps TRBD2 (6 bases). Germline lookup yields CDR1 SGHRS and CDR2 YFSETQ. CDR3 length: 15 residues. Between the trimmed V and J ends, which lost 1 base and 0 bases, there was a span of 10 bases. The CDR3, as DNA: TGCGCCAGCAGCTTGAGGCCTAGCGACCAAGAGACCCAGTACTTC. Encoded protein: CASSLRPSDQETQYF.

V gene TRBV29-1 combines with J gene TRBJ2-3; tentative D call: TRBD2 (5 bases). The V and J ends lost 6 bases and 0 bases respectively, with 13 bases between them. The CDR3 is made up of 14 amino acids. Per germline, CDR1 SQVTM and CDR2 ANQGSEA. The CDR3 bases are TGCAGCGTCATTTTCGGGGTTAGCACAGATACGCAGTATTTT. Translation: CSVIFGVSTDTQYF.

V is TRBV11-2 and J is TRBJ2-5, with D unresolved. V was trimmed by 5 bases and J by 5 bases, leaving 18 bases between them. CDR3 length: 15 residues. The germline V gene has CDR1 SGHAT and CDR2 FQNNGV. This CDR3 reads CASSRPGQLGETQYF. The CDR3 coding sequence is TGTGCCAGCAGCCGCCCGGGCCAACTGGGGGAGACCCAGTACTTC.

In this sample, this clone turned up a few times. The rearrangement uses TRBV29-1 and TRBJ1-1; the D gene is possibly TRBD1 (5 bases). Germline V lookup: CDR1 SQVTM, CDR2 ANQGSEA. CDR3 size: 12 residues. V was trimmed by 4 bases and J by 4 bases, leaving 10 bases between them. The CDR3 loop is CSVAAGSTEAFF. The CDR3 DNA sequence: TGCAGCGTTGCAGCAGGGTCCACTGAAGCTTTCTTT. The full variable domain, rest sourced from reference TRBV29-1 and TRBJ1-1, is SAVISQKPSRDICQRGTSLTIQCQVDSQVTMMFWYRQQPGQSLTLIATANQGSEATYESGFVIDKFPISRPNLTFSTLTVSNMSPEDSSIYLCSVAAGSTEAFFGQGTRLTVV.

V usage is TRBV29-1 and J usage is TRBJ2-6; 7 bases line up with TRBD1. V lost 7 bases to trimming and J lost 4 bases; unmatched junction nucleotides: 7. The CDR3 is made up of 14 amino acids. Germline CDR1 and CDR2: SQVTM and ANQGSEA. The CDR3 loop reads CSAGDSPGANVLTF. The CDR3 bases are TGCAGCGCCGGGGACAGTCCAGGGGCCAACGTCCTGACTTTC.

The chain recombines TRBV2 with TRBJ1-5; tentative D call: TRBD1 (6 bases). The CDR3 is 14 residues long. Trimming left V 7 bases short and J 1 base short, with 11 bases between. The germline gives CDR1 SNHLY, CDR2 FYNNEI. CDR3 in amino acids: CASTGARSNQPQHF. DNA for the CDR3: TGTGCCAGCACAGGGGCGAGGAGCAATCAGCCCCAGCATTTT.

The gene calls are TRBV2 and TRBJ2-5; D is possibly TRBD1 or TRBD2 (6 bases each). The CDR3 has 14 residues. Trimming left V 7 bases short and J 2 bases short, with 14 bases between. Germline loops: CDR1 SNHLY, CDR2 FYNNEI. The CDR3 loop is CASILGGPQETQYF. As DNA, the CDR3 is TGTGCCAGCATTCTTGGGGGGCCTCAAGAGACCCAGTACTTC.

This clone has a handful of counts. The J gene is TRBJ1-1, the V gene TRBV4-2, with 8 positions matching TRBD1. The CDR3 is made up of 15 amino acids. V was clipped by 2 bases and J by 4 bases; unmatched bases: 6. The germline V gene has CDR1 LGHNA and CDR2 YNFKEQ. CDR3 amino acids: CASSQHRGAITEAFF. Written as DNA, the CDR3 is TGTGCCAGCAGCCAACACAGGGGGGCGATCACTGAAGCTTTCTTT.

The rearrangement uses TRBV18 and TRBJ1-2, with D tentatively TRBD1 (6 bases). V was pared by 3 bases and J by 4 bases, with 18 bases between. CDR3 length: 16 residues. Germline values: CDR1 KGHSH, CDR2 LQKENI. CDR3 sequence: CASSPRGGAPGYGYTF. The CDR3 DNA reads TGTGCCAGCTCACCGCGCGGGGGGGCGCCGGGCTATGGCTACACCTTC.

The V and J genes are TRBV5-4 and TRBJ2-2, with 10 bases identical to TRBD2. The CDR3 covers 17 residues. Germline V lookup: CDR1 SGHNT, CDR2 YYREEE (reference sequence). The V gene end was trimmed by 3 bases and the J gene end by 1 base; junction bases not matched to a gene: 6. The CDR3 protein is CASSSGVAGGNTGELFF. CDR3 sequence (DNA): TGTGCCAGCAGCTCTGGCGTAGCGGGGGGGAACACCGGGGAGCTGTTTTTT.